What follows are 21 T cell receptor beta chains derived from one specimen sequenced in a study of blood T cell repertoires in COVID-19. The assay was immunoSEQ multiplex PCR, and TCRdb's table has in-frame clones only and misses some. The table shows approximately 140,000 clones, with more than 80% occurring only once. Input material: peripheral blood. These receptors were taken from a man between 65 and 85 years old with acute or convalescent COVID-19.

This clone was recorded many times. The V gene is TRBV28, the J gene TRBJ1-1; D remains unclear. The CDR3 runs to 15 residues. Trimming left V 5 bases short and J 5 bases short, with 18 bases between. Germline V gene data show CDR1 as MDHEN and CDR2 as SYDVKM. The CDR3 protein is CASSPGPLAGTEAFF. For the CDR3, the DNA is TGTGCCAGCAGTCCCGGCCCGCTGGCGGGGACTGAAGCTTTCTTT.

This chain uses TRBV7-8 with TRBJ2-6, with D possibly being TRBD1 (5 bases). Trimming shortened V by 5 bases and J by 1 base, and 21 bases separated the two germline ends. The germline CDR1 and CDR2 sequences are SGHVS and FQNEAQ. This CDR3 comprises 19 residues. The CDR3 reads CASSRPSGMFISGANVLTF. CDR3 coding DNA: TGTGCCAGCAGCCGACCCTCAGGGATGTTTATTTCTGGGGCCAACGTCCTGACTTTC.

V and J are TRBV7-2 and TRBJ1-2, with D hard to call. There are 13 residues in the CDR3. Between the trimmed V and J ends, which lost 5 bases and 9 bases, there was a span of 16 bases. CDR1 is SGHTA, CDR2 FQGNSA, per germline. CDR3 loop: CASSPGASHSYTF. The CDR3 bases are TGTGCCAGCAGCCCAGGCGCCAGCCATAGCTACACCTTC.

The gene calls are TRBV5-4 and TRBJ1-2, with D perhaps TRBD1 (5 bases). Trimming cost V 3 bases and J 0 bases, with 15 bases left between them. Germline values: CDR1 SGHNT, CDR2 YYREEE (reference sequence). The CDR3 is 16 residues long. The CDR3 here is CASSSPGQGPNYGYTF. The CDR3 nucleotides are TGTGCCAGCAGCTCTCCAGGCCAGGGCCCTAACTATGGCTACACCTTC. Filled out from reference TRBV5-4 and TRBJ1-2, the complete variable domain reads ETGVTQSPTHLIKTRGQQVTLRCSSQSGHNTVSWYQQALGQGPQFIFQYYREEENGRGNFPPRFSGLQFPNYSSELNVNALELDDSALYLCASSSPGQGPNYGYTFGSGTRLTVV.

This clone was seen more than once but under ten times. The CDR3 here is CASSVGQGADTQYF. CDR3 sequence (DNA): TGCGCCAGCAGCGTGGGACAGGGGGCAGATACGCAGTATTTT. The J gene is TRBJ2-3, the V gene TRBV5-1, with 11 bases fitting TRBD1. The CDR3 totals 14 residues. With V trimmed by 4 bases and J by 4 bases, 2 bases remained unmatched. CDR1 SGHRS and CDR2 YFSETQ come from the germline V gene. Using reference TRBV5-1 and TRBJ2-3 for the parts outside the CDR3, the full variable domain is KAGVTQTPRYLIKTRGQQVTLSCSPISGHRSVSWYQQTPGQGLQFLFEYFSETQRNKGNFPGRFSGRQFSNSRSEMNVSTLELGDSALYLCASSVGQGADTQYFGPGTRLTVL.

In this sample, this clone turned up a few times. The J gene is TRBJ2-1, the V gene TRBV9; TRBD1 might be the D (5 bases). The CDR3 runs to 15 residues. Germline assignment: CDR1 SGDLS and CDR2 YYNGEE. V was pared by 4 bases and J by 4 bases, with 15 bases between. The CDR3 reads CASSLSGMGYNEQFF. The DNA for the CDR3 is TGTGCCAGCAGCCTATCAGGGATGGGGTACAATGAGCAGTTCTTC.

The CDR3 sequence: CASSYSIDGTEAFF. CDR3 sequence (DNA): TGTGCCAGCAGTTACTCGATAGATGGCACTGAAGCTTTCTTT. The chain links TRBV6-6 to TRBJ1-1, with unresolved D. The CDR3 length is 14 residues. With 0 bases removed from V and 4 bases from J, the gap between germline ends came to 9 bases. Per germline, CDR1 MNHNY and CDR2 SVGAGI (reference sequence).

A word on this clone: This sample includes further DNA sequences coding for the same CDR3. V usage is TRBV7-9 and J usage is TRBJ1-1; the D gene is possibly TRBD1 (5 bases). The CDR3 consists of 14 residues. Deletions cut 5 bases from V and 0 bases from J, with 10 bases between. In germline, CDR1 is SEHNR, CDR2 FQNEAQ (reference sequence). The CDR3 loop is CASSTGRVNTEAFF. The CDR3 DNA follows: TGTGCCAGCAGCACAGGACGGGTGAACACTGAAGCTTTCTTT.

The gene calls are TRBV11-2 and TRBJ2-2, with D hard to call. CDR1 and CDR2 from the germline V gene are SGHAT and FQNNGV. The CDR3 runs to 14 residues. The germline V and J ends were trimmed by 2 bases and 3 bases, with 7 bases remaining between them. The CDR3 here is CASSLRLYTGELFF. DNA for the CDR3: TGTGCCAGCAGCTTACGTCTTTACACCGGGGAGCTGTTTTTT.

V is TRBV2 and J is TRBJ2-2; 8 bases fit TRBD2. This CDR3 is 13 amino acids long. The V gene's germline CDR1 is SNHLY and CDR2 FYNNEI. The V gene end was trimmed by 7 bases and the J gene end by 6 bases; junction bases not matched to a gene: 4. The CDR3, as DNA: TGTGCCAGCAACGGACTAGCATCCGGGGAGCTGTTTTTT. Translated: CASNGLASGELFF.

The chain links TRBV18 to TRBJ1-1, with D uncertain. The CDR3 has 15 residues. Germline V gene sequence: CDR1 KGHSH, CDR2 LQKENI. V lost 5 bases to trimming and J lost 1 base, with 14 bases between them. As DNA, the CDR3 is TGTGCCAGCTCAGAGTATCACGAGCAGAACACTGAAGCTTTCTTT. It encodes CASSEYHEQNTEAFF.

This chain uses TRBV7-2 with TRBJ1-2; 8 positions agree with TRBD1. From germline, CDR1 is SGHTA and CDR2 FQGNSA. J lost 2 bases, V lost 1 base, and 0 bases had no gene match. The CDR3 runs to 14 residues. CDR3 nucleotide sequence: TGTGCCAGCAGCTTAGGGACAGGGAACTATGGCTACACCTTC. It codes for CASSLGTGNYGYTF. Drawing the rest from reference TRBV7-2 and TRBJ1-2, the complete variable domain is GAGVSQSPSNKVTEKGKDVELRCDPISGHTALYWYRQSLGQGLEFLIYFQGNSAPDKSGLPSDRFSAERTGGSVSTLTIQRTQQEDSAVYLCASSLGTGNYGYTFGSGTRLTVV.

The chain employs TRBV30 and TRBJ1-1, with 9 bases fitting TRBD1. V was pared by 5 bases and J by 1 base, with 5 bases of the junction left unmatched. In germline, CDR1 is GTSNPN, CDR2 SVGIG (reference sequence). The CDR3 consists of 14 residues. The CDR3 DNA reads TGTGCCTGGCGGGACAGGGCCCGGAACACTGAAGCTTTCTTT. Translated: CAWRDRARNTEAFF.

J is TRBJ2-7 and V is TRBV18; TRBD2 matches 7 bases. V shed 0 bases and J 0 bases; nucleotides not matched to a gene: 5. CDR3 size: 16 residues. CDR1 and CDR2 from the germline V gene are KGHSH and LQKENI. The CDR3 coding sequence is TGTGCCAGCTCACCACCAGGAGCGGGGCCCTCCTACGAGCAGTACTTC. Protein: CASSPPGAGPSYEQYF. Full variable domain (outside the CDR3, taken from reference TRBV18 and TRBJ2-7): NAGVMQNPRHLVRRRGQEARLRCSPMKGHSHVYWYRQLPEEGLKFMVYLQKENIIDESGMPKERFSAEFPKEGPSILRIQQVVRGDSAAYFCASSPPGAGPSYEQYFGPGTRLTVT.

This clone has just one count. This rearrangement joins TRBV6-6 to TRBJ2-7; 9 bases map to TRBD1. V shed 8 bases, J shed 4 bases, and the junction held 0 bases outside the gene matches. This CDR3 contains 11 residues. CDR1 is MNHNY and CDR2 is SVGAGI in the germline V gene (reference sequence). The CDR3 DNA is TGTGCCAGCGGGACAGGGTACGAGCAGTACTTC. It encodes CASGTGYEQYF.

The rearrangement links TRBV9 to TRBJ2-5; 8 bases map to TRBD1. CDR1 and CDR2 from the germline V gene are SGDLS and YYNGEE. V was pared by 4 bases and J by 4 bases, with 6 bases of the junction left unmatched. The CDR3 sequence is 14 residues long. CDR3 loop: CASSPGGTLETQYF. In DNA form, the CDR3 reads TGTGCCAGCAGCCCAGGGGGCACTCTAGAGACCCAGTACTTC.

The CDR3 reads CASSALAGGSINEQFF. The CDR3 bases are TGTGCCAGCAGCGCTCTAGCGGGAGGGAGTATCAATGAGCAGTTCTTC. The chain has TRBV9 and TRBJ2-1; TRBD2 aligns across 12 bases. This CDR3 has 16 amino acids. J lost 6 bases, V lost 3 bases, and 7 bases had no gene match. CDR1 and CDR2 (germline): SGDLS, YYNGEE.

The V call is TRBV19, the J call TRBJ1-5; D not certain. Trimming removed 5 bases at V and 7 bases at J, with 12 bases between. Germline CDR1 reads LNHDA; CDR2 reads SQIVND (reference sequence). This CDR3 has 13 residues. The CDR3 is CASSFGEVQPQHF. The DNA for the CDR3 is TGTGCCAGTAGTTTCGGGGAGGTGCAGCCCCAGCATTTT.

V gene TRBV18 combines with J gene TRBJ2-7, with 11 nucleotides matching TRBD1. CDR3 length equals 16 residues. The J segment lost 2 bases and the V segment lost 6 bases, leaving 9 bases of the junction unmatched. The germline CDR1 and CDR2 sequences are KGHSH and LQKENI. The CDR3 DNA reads TGTGCCAGCTCGCCCGGGACAGGGGGAGAACCCTACGAGCAGTACTTC. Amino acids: CASSPGTGGEPYEQYF.

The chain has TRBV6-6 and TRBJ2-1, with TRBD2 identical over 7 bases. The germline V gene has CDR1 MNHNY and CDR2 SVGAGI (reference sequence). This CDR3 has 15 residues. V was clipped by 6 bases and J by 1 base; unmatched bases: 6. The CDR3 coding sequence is TGTGCCAGCAGACGCGGGGAGGGTTCCTACAATGAGCAGTTCTTC. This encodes CASRRGEGSYNEQFF.

Here the CDR3 DNA reads TGTGCCAGCAGCCCCTCTGCGGGGGCGGGAACAGATACGCAGTATTTT. Its translation is CASSPSAGAGTDTQYF. The V gene is TRBV5-4, the J gene TRBJ2-3, with D perhaps TRBD2 (7 bases). Germline CDR1 SGHNT, CDR2 YYREEE (reference sequence). This CDR3 comprises 16 residues. Trimming cost V 4 bases and J 3 bases, with 18 bases left between them.